This T cell receptor (beta chain) stems from a study of T cells in Graves' hyperthyroidism and ophthalmopathy. The CDR3 sequence is 14 residues long. The V gene lost 5 bases and the J gene lost 0 bases, with 8 bases spanning the gap. Germline CDR1 and CDR2: SEHNR and FQNEAQ (reference sequence). From RNA transcripts, TCR beta CDR3 regions were amplified. First-round RT-PCR targeting the TCR CDR3 was performed with the HTBI primer set. TCRdb fed the multiplex PCR reads into MiXCR, producing one record per CDR3 protein. The profile covers 450,000 to 650,000 distinct CDR3 sequences, with roughly 15% appearing a single time and approximately 15% taken by the ten largest.

The sample comprised blood. The clonotype originates from a woman under 30 with Graves' ophthalmopathy. V and J are TRBV7-9 and TRBJ1-3, with D perhaps TRBD1 (6 bases). The CDR3 DNA follows: TGTGCCAGCAGCGAACAGGGCTCTGGAAACACCATATATTTT. Amino acids: CASSEQGSGNTIYF.